This is a list of T cell receptor beta chains from one sample in a study of blood T cell repertoires in COVID-19. The table came from immunoSEQ multiplex PCR; TCRdb's copy has only in-frame clones and leaves some out. The sample contains some 210,000 clones, around 92% of which appear only once. Sequencing used peripheral blood. Every receptor here comes from a man aged 25-45 years with acute or convalescent COVID-19. The CDR3 runs from the conserved cysteine through the conserved F or W. The D gene is left open where the match is weak. Only part of the rows carry a size: once, few, many, or a class if the clone is expanded.

NA | TRBJ2-1 | TRBV7-2 | NA | CASSWARGEQFF | TGTGCCAGCAGCTGGGCTAGGGGTGAGCAGTTCTTC
TRBD1 | TRBJ1-5 | TRBV30 | few | CAWDRGQNQPQHF | TGTGCCTGGGACAGGGGGCAGAATCAGCCCCAGCATTTT
TRBD1 | TRBJ1-6 | TRBV6-5 | NA | CASLRTGGNSPLHF | TGTGCCAGCTTGAGGACAGGGGGTAATTCACCCCTCCACTTT
NA | TRBJ2-3 | TRBV6-5 | NA | CAGRGQVTDTQYF | TGTGCCGGTCGCGGCCAAGTCACAGATACGCAGTATTTT
NA | TRBJ2-6 | TRBV4-1 | NA | CASSQGDLSGANVLTF | TGCGCCAGCAGCCAAGGCGATCTCTCTGGGGCCAACGTCCTGACTTTC
TRBD2 | TRBJ2-3 | TRBV2 | NA | CASSGGAGGGTDTQYF | TGTGCCAGCAGTGGAGGAGCGGGAGGGGGCACAGATACGCAGTATTTT
NA | TRBJ2-1 | TRBV10-1 | NA | CASSESRRANEQFF | TGCGCCAGCAGTGAGTCGAGGAGGGCCAATGAGCAGTTCTTC
TRBD1 | TRBJ1-2 | TRBV5-8 | NA | CASSRDRYGYTF | TGTGCCAGCAGCAGGGACAGATATGGCTACACCTTC
TRBD1 | TRBJ1-2 | TRBV5-6 | NA | CASSQGQRLNYGYTF | TGTGCCAGCAGCCAGGGACAGCGACTTAACTATGGCTACACCTTC
TRBD2 | TRBJ2-7 | TRBV23-1 | NA | CASTHQGTSGVRLEQYF | TGCGCCAGCACCCATCAAGGGACTAGCGGAGTCCGTCTCGAGCAGTACTTC
NA | TRBJ2-7 | TRBV7-2 | NA | CASSLYGDEQYF | TGTGCCAGCAGCTTATACGGGGACGAGCAGTACTTC
TRBD1 | TRBJ1-4 | TRBV5-5 | NA | CASSPTGGSVVKLFF | TGTGCCAGCAGCCCTACAGGGGGGAGCGTAGTAAAACTGTTTTTT
NA | TRBJ1-1 | TRBV21-1 | NA | CASSGGWGGSMNTEAFF | TGTGCCAGCAGCGGTGGTTGGGGAGGGAGCATGAACACTGAAGCTTTCTTT
NA | TRBJ2-1 | TRBV4-2 | NA | CASSQDLGSGYNEQFF | TGTGCCAGCAGCCAAGATTTAGGTTCGGGATACAATGAGCAGTTCTTC
NA | TRBJ2-3 | TRBV14 | NA | CASSPLRGLDFTDTQYF | TGTGCCAGCAGCCCACTCCGTGGCCTGGACTTCACAGATACGCAGTATTTT
TRBD2 | TRBJ2-3 | TRBV15 | NA | CATSSPAGRDTQYF | TGTGCCACCAGCAGTCCCGCCGGGAGGGATACGCAGTATTTT
TRBD2 | TRBJ2-4 | TRBV19 | NA | CASSIPLAGEMSDIQYF | TGTGCCAGTAGTATACCGCTAGCGGGAGAGATGTCGGACATTCAGTACTTC
NA | TRBJ1-5 | TRBV5-6 | NA | CASSLAGGTTAQHF | TGTGCCAGCAGCTTGGCTGGAGGGACCACGGCCCAGCATTTT
NA | TRBJ1-2 | TRBV3-1/TRBV3-2 | NA | CASSLREGRYGYTF | TGTGCCAGCAGCCTCCGGGAGGGACGCTATGGCTACACCTTC
NA | TRBJ1-2 | TRBV6-6 | NA | CASSLGTGNLDGYTF | TGTGCCAGCAGTCTGGGAACAGGAAATTTAGATGGCTACACCTTC
NA | TRBJ2-5 | TRBV4-1 | NA | CASSRGPQETQYF | TGCGCCAGCAGCCGGGGCCCCCAAGAGACCCAGTACTTC
NA | TRBJ1-2 | TRBV5-1 | NA | CASSPGGRGTYGYTF | TGCGCCAGCAGCCCGGGGGGCCGGGGAACCTATGGCTACACCTTC
NA | TRBJ1-1 | TRBV4-1 | NA | CASSLQINTEAFF | TGCGCCAGCAGCCTACAAATAAACACTGAAGCTTTCTTT
NA | TRBJ1-6 | TRBV5-1 | NA | CASSARDPSDSPLHF | TGCGCCAGCAGCGCCCGGGATCCGTCTGATTCACCCCTCCACTTT
NA | TRBJ1-2 | TRBV30 | NA | CAWRTFDSGYTF | TGTGCCTGGAGGACCTTCGACAGTGGCTACACCTTC
NA | TRBJ1-3 | TRBV19 | NA | CATSDNASGNTIYF | TGTGCCACCTCTGACAATGCCTCTGGAAACACCATATATTTT
NA | TRBJ1-5 | TRBV19 | NA | CASTSDRFANQPQHF | TGTGCCAGTACCTCGGACAGATTCGCAAATCAGCCCCAGCATTTT
TRBD1 | TRBJ1-6 | TRBV6-6 | NA | CASSQPGQVGESPLHF | TGTGCCAGCAGTCAACCTGGACAGGTCGGGGAGTCACCCCTCCACTTT
TRBD2 | TRBJ2-3 | TRBV7-3 | NA | CASSLRTSGTDTQYF | TGTGCCAGCAGCTTAAGGACTAGCGGCACAGATACGCAGTATTTT
TRBD2 | TRBJ2-5 | TRBV5-4 | NA | CASSLGGGETQYF | TGTGCCAGCAGCTTGGGGGGGGGAGAGACCCAGTACTTC
TRBD2 | TRBJ2-7 | TRBV11-3 | NA | CASSAGGAKSREQYF | TGTGCCAGCAGCGCGGGGGGCGCAAAGTCGCGGGAGCAGTACTTC
NA | TRBJ1-4 | TRBV5-1 | NA | CASSLALATNEKLFF | TGCGCCAGCAGCTTGGCCCTCGCAACTAATGAAAAACTGTTTTTT
TRBD2 | TRBJ2-1 | TRBV11-2 | NA | CASSRTSGDSYNEQFF | TGTGCCAGCAGCCGGACTAGCGGGGACTCCTACAATGAGCAGTTCTTC